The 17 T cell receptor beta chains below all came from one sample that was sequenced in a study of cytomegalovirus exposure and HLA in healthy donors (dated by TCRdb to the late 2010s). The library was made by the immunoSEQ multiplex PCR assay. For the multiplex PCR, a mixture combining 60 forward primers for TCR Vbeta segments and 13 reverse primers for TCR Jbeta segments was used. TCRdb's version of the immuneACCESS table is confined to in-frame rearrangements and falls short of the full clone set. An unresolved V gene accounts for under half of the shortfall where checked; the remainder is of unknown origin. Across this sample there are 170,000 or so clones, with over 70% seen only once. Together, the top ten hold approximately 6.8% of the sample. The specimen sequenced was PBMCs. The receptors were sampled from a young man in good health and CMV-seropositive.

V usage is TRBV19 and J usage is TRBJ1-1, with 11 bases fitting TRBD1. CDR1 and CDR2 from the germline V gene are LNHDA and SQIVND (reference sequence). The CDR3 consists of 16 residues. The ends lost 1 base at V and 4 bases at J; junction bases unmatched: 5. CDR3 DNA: TGTGCCAGTAGTATAGCAGGACAGGGGGCGAGCACTGAAGCTTTCTTT. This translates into CASSIAGQGASTEAFF.

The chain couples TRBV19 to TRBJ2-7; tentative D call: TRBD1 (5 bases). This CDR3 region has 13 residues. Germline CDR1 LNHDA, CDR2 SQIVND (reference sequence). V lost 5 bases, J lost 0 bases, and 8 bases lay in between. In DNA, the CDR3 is TGTGCCAGTAGTTGGGGCAGCTCCTACGAGCAGTACTTC. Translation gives CASSWGSSYEQYF.

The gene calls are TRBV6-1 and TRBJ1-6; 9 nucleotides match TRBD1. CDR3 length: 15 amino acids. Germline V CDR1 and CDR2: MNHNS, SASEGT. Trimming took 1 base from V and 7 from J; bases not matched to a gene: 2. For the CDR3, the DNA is TGTGCCAGCAGTGAAGGGGGACAGGGAAATTCACCCCTCCACTTT. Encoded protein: CASSEGGQGNSPLHF.

The CDR3 region is CASSLQGARADTQYF. The CDR3, as DNA: TGCGCCAGCAGCTTGCAGGGGGCAAGAGCAGATACGCAGTATTTT. The rearrangement uses TRBV5-1 and TRBJ2-3; 8 bases are shared with TRBD1. In germline, CDR1 is SGHRS, CDR2 YFSETQ. CDR3 length: 15 amino acids. J lost 4 bases, V lost 1 base, and 5 bases had no gene match.

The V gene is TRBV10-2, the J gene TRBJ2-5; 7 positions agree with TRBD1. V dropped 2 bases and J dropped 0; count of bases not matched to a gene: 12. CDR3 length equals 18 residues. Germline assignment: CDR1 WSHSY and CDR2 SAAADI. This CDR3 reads CASSEPSRWGQHQETQYF. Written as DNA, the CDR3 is TGCGCCAGCAGTGAGCCGAGTCGATGGGGACAGCACCAAGAGACCCAGTACTTC.

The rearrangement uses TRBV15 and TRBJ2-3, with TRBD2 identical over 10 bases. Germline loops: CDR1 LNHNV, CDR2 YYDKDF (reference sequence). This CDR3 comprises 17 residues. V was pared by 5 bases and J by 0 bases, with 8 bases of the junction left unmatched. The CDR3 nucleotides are TGTGCCACCAGCCGCCGAGGACTAGCGGAGAGCACAGATACGCAGTATTTT. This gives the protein CATSRRGLAESTDTQYF.

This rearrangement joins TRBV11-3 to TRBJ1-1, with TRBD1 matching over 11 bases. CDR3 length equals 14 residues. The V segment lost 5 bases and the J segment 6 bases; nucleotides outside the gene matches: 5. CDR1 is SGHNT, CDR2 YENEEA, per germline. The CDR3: CASSQPGQGAEAFF. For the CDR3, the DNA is TGTGCCAGCAGCCAGCCGGGACAGGGGGCTGAAGCTTTCTTT.

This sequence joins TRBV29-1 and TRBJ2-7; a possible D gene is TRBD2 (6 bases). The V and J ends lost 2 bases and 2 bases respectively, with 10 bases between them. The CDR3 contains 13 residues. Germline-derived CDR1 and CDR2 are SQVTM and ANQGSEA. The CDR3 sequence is CSVEYPGAYEQYF. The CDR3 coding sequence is TGCAGCGTTGAATACCCGGGGGCCTACGAGCAGTACTTC.

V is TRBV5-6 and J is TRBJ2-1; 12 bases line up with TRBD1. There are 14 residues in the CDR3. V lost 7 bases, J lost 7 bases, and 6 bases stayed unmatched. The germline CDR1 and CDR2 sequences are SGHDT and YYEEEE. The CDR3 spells CASPGTGGCNEQFF. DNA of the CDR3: TGTGCCAGCCCCGGGACAGGGGGCTGTAATGAGCAGTTCTTC.

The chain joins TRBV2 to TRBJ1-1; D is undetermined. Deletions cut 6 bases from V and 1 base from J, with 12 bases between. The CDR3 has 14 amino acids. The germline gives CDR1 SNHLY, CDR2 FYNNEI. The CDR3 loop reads CASRRGRENTEAFF. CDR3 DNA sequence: TGTGCCAGCAGACGAGGGCGCGAGAACACTGAAGCTTTCTTT.

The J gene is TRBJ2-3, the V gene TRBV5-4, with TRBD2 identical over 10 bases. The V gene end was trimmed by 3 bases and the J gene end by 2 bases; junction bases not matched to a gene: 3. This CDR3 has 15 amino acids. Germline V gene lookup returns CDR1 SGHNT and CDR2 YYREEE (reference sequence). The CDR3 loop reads CASSSGLAATDTQYF. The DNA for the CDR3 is TGTGCCAGCAGCTCCGGACTAGCGGCCACAGATACGCAGTATTTT.

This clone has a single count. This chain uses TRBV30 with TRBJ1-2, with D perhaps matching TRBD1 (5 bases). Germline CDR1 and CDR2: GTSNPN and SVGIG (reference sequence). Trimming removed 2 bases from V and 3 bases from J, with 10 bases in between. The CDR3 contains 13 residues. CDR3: CAWSRRRDYGYTF. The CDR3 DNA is TGTGCCTGGAGTCGCCGCAGGGACTATGGCTACACCTTC.

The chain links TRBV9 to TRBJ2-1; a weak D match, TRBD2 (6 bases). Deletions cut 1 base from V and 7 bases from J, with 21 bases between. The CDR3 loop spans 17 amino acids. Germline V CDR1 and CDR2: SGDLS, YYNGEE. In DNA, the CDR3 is TGTGCCAGCAGCGTAAGTTCGGCGGGAACACTGGGGAATGAGCAGTTCTTC. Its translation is CASSVSSAGTLGNEQFF.

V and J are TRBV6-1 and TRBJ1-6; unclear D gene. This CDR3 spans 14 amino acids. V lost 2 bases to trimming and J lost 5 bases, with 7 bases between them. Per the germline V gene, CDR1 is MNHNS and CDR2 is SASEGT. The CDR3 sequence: CASSEIYDNSPLHF. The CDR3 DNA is TGTGCCAGCAGTGAAATCTATGATAATTCACCCCTCCACTTT.

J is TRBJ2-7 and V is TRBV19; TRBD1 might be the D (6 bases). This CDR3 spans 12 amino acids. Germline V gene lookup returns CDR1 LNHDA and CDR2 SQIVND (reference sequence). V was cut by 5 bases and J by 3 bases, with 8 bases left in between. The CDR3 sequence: CASSPGVYEQYF. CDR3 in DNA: TGTGCCAGTAGTCCAGGGGTCTACGAGCAGTACTTC.

Here the CDR3 DNA reads TGTGCCACCAGCAGAGACCCGTCTAGCGGGGGACACGCGAACACCGGGGAGCTGTTTTTT. Its protein is CATSRDPSSGGHANTGELFF. This rearrangement joins TRBV15 to TRBJ2-2, with TRBD2 identical over 10 bases. The V gene's germline CDR1 is LNHNV and CDR2 YYDKDF (reference sequence). J gave up 0 bases and V 0 bases, and 10 bases lay outside the gene matches. The CDR3 sequence is 20 residues long.

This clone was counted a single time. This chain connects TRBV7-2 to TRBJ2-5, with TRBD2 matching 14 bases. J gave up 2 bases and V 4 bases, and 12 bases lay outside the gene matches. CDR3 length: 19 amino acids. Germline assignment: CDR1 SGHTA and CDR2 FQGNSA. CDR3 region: CASSSLPRRLAGGQETQYF. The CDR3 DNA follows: TGTGCCAGCAGCTCACTGCCTCGCCGACTAGCGGGGGGGCAAGAGACCCAGTACTTC. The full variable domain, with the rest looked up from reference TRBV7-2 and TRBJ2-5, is GAGVSQSPSNKVTEKGKDVELRCDPISGHTALYWYRQSLGQGLEFLIYFQGNSAPDKSGLPSDRFSAERTGGSVSTLTIQRTQQEDSAVYLCASSSLPRRLAGGQETQYFGPGTRLLVL.